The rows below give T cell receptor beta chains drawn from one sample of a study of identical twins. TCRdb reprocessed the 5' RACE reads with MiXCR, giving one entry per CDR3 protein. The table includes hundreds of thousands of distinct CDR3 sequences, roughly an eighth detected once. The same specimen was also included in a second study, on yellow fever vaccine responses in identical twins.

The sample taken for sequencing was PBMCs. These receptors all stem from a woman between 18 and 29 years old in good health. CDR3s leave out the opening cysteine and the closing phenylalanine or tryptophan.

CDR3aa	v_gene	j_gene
SAKLAGTYEQY	TRBV29-1	TRBJ2-7
ASSAQGSGTQY	TRBV25-1	TRBJ2-5
ASSSQMSGWDQPQH	TRBV7-8	TRBJ1-5
ASSGGFGANVLT	TRBV5-1	TRBJ2-6
ASSPVAGANQETQY	TRBV19	TRBJ2-5
ASSDWISAVTDTQY	TRBV2	TRBJ2-3
ASTPTGTDFNYGYT	TRBV28	TRBJ1-2
ASTLRLASSYNEQF	TRBV5-5	TRBJ2-1
ASRDIAGGYEQY	TRBV2	TRBJ2-7
ASRGTAPEAF	TRBV6-6	TRBJ1-1
ASSPDRGWGDEQF	TRBV7-2	TRBJ2-1
AIGGQGTDTQY	TRBV10-3	TRBJ2-3
ASSQLAWTTDTQY	TRBV7-9	TRBJ2-3
SGAFSTSGGPGAKNIQY	TRBV29-1	TRBJ2-4
ASSSSKGARVDTEAF	TRBV5-1	TRBJ1-1
ASLRAGELF	TRBV11-2	TRBJ2-2
ASSQVLGVASGTYNEQF	TRBV4-1	TRBJ2-1
ATSRDLRELNEQF	TRBV15	TRBJ2-1
ASSSVTSTDTQY	TRBV6-1	TRBJ2-3
AISNEGQGGTGELF	TRBV10-3	TRBJ2-2
ASSPDRRPYYEQY	TRBV7-2	TRBJ2-7
ASSEALQAGNNEQF	TRBV2	TRBJ2-1
SARLAGGQYPDTQY	TRBV20-1	TRBJ2-3
SVLLPNQETQY	TRBV29-1	TRBJ2-5
ASSLVGGSYNEQF	TRBV7-9	TRBJ2-1
ASSPADRPAPLH	TRBV28	TRBJ1-6
ASSLLGTEYYEQY	TRBV5-1	TRBJ2-7
ASATPPGGELF	TRBV3-1	TRBJ2-2
ASSLAKTGPGETQY	TRBV5-1	TRBJ2-5
SVRPYPETQY	TRBV29-1	TRBJ2-5
ASRPRQGLGIASGANVLT	TRBV12-3/TRBV12-4	TRBJ2-6
ASTNGQGVHEQY	TRBV28	TRBJ2-7
ASSFTLQGRGASDEQF	TRBV11-2	TRBJ2-1
ASRTSGGGPYNEQF	TRBV28	TRBJ2-1
ASSFLGGPGAKNIQY	TRBV12-3/TRBV12-4	TRBJ2-4